This passage covers 29 T cell receptor beta chains from one sample sequenced in a study of radiotherapy plus CTLA-4 blockade in lung cancer. Profiling relied on immunoSEQ multiplex PCR, and the TCRdb table lists in-frame clones only, not all of them. Seen here are roughly 100,000 clones, approximately 78% observed once, and the top ten hold 3% to 3.5%. The sample in question was peripheral blood, obtained from a patient treated with radiotherapy plus ipilimumab. Every receptor here comes from a human donor with non-small cell lung cancer who had a partial response to radiotherapy plus ipilimumab.

The chain joins TRBV2 to TRBJ2-1, with 8 bases matching TRBD2. This CDR3 spans 16 amino acids. Looked up from germline, CDR1 is SNHLY and CDR2 is FYNNEI. J gave up 8 bases and V 0 bases, and 9 bases lay outside the gene matches. The CDR3: CASSEAEAGDKDEQFF. In DNA form, the CDR3 reads TGTGCCAGCAGTGAAGCAGAAGCGGGAGACAAGGATGAGCAGTTCTTC.

This clone was picked up a small number of times. The CDR3: CATFGQGAYEQYF. CDR3 nucleotides: TGTGCCACCTTTGGACAGGGGGCATACGAGCAGTACTTC. V and J are TRBV28 and TRBJ2-7; 11 bases are shared with TRBD1. The CDR3 is made up of 13 amino acids. Germline V gene sequence: CDR1 MDHEN, CDR2 SYDVKM. Trimming took 10 bases from V and 4 from J; bases not matched to a gene: 6. Combining the CDR3 with reference TRBV28 and TRBJ2-7 gives the whole variable domain DVKVTQSSRYLVKRTGEKVFLECVQDMDHENMFWYRQDPGLGLRLIYFSYDVKMKEKGDIPEGYSVSREKKERFSLILESASTNQTSMYLCATFGQGAYEQYFGPGTRLTVT.

This chain links TRBV19 with TRBJ1-3; D is undetermined. Per the germline V gene, CDR1 is LNHDA and CDR2 is SQIVND (reference sequence). V lost 9 bases and J lost 4, with 16 bases in between. The CDR3 spans 14 residues. The CDR3 nucleotides read TGTGCCAGCGAAGGACTTGATCGCGGAAACACCATATATTTT. Translating it yields CASEGLDRGNTIYF. The entire variable domain, with the rest obtained from reference TRBV19 and TRBJ1-3, is as follows: DGGITQSPKYLFRKEGQNVTLSCEQNLNHDAMYWYRQDPGQGLRLIYYSQIVNDFQKGDIAEGYSVSREKKESFPLTVTSAQKNPTAFYLCASEGLDRGNTIYFGEGSWLTVV.

This clone appeared a single time. The chain has TRBV5-1 and TRBJ2-3, with 9 bases lining up with TRBD2. CDR1 SGHRS and CDR2 YFSETQ come from the germline V gene. With V trimmed by 4 bases and J by 1 base, 16 bases remained unmatched. CDR3 size: 19 residues. CDR3 DNA: TGCGCCAGCAGCGACGGAACTAGCGGGCGACTTTTTGGCACAGATACGCAGTATTTT. It yields the protein CASSDGTSGRLFGTDTQYF.

The chain has TRBV27 and TRBJ2-7, with a weak D call TRBD1 (6 bases). The CDR3 loop spans 11 amino acids. CDR1 is MNHEY, CDR2 SMNVEV, per germline (reference sequence). V dropped 4 bases and J dropped 7 bases, with 8 bases sitting between them. The chain's CDR3 is CASSSQGEQYF. In DNA, the CDR3 is TGTGCCAGCAGTTCCCAGGGGGAGCAGTACTTC.

The rearrangement links TRBV7-9 to TRBJ1-1; 7 bases agree with TRBD1. In germline, CDR1 is SEHNR, CDR2 FQNEAQ (reference sequence). The trim removed 5 bases at V and 1 base at J, leaving 10 bases unmatched. The CDR3 runs 16 residues. The DNA of the CDR3 is TGTGCCAGCAGCCAGGACTTCAGGGGGACGAACACTGAAGCTTTCTTT. Translated, it gives CASSQDFRGTNTEAFF.

The rearrangement links TRBV4-2 to TRBJ2-7; D possibly corresponds to TRBD1 (5 bases). CDR1 LGHNA and CDR2 YNFKEQ come from the germline V gene. V lost 0 bases to trimming and J lost 2 bases, with 8 bases between them. The CDR3 loop spans 14 amino acids. DNA of the CDR3: TGTGCCAGCAGCCAAGACCCAGGGCCCTACGAGCAGTACTTC. Encoded protein: CASSQDPGPYEQYF.

This chain joins TRBV27 and TRBJ2-1; 9 nucleotides align to TRBD2. This CDR3 has 15 residues. Germline V CDR1 and CDR2: MNHEY, SMNVEV (reference sequence). Trimming at V came to 4 bases and at J to 1 base, leaving 2 bases not matched to a gene. The CDR3 loop is CASSWSGRSYNEQFF. The DNA of the CDR3 is TGTGCCAGCAGTTGGAGCGGGAGGTCCTACAATGAGCAGTTCTTC.

The chain employs TRBV7-9 and TRBJ2-3; 13 bases align to TRBD2. The CDR3 totals 15 residues. The trim removed 5 bases at V and 6 bases at J, leaving 5 bases unmatched. The germline V gene encodes CDR1 SEHNR and CDR2 FQNEAQ (reference sequence). The CDR3: CASSPGTSGIDTQYF. The CDR3 nucleotides are TGTGCCAGCAGCCCCGGGACTAGCGGGATCGATACGCAGTATTTT.

This rearrangement joins TRBV5-8 to TRBJ1-2; TRBD1 is a possible D gene (5 bases). The V gene lost 3 bases and the J gene lost 7 bases, with 10 bases spanning the gap. Germline V gives CDR1 SGHTS, CDR2 YDEGEE. This CDR3 region has 12 residues. The chain's CDR3 is CASSSNTGGYTF. CDR3 coding DNA: TGTGCCAGCAGCTCAAATACAGGTGGCTACACCTTC.

The V call is TRBV13, the J call TRBJ1-1, with TRBD1 matching 8 bases. V lost 5 bases to trimming and J lost 1 base; unmatched junction nucleotides: 3. This CDR3 is 14 amino acids long. CDR1 and CDR2 from the germline V gene are PRHDT and FYEKMQ (reference sequence). The DNA of the CDR3 is TGTGCCAGCAGCCGACAGGGGAGGAACACTGAAGCTTTCTTT. Encoded protein: CASSRQGRNTEAFF.

V and J are TRBV6-1 and TRBJ2-1; TRBD2 matches 9 bases. The V and J ends lost 4 bases and 2 bases, in that order; junction bases with no gene match: 6. The CDR3 runs to 16 residues. Germline lookup yields CDR1 MNHNS and CDR2 SASEGT. The CDR3 coding sequence is TGTGCCAGCAGTGGTTCTAGCGGGGTCACCTACAATGAGCAGTTCTTC. The encoded protein is CASSGSSGVTYNEQFF.

The V and J genes are TRBV4-1 and TRBJ1-5; 7 nucleotides line up with TRBD1. This CDR3 is built from 15 residues. Germline loops: CDR1 MGHRA, CDR2 YSYEKL. The ends lost 0 bases at V and 6 bases at J; junction bases unmatched: 5. The CDR3: CASSQEGQASQPQHF. CDR3 bases: TGCGCCAGCAGCCAAGAAGGACAGGCCAGTCAGCCCCAGCATTTT.

This chain connects TRBV6-1 to TRBJ1-2; 7 bases fit TRBD1. The CDR3 length is 14 residues. The germline CDR1 and CDR2 sequences are MNHNS and SASEGT. V shed 8 bases, J shed 7 bases, and the junction held 13 bases outside the gene matches. The CDR3 coding sequence is TGTGCCAGCCAGGTTCGGGCAGGGGGTGGTGGCTACACCTTC. This codes for CASQVRAGGGGYTF.

V is TRBV27 and J is TRBJ2-7; TRBD1 might be the D (6 bases). CDR1 and CDR2 (germline): MNHEY, SMNVEV (reference sequence). The CDR3 sequence is 14 residues long. Trimming stripped 5 bases from V and 2 bases from J, with 13 bases between. The CDR3 protein is CASSPRTEAYEQYF. Written as DNA, the CDR3 is TGTGCCAGCAGTCCTAGGACAGAGGCCTACGAGCAGTACTTC.

This chain connects TRBV5-1 to TRBJ2-1, with 10 bases identical to TRBD2. The ends lost 0 bases at V and 8 bases at J; junction bases unmatched: 8. Germline assignment: CDR1 SGHRS and CDR2 YFSETQ. This CDR3 region has 16 residues. The CDR3 sequence: CASSLGLKREGDEQFF. The DNA of the CDR3 is TGCGCCAGCAGCTTGGGATTGAAGCGGGAGGGAGATGAGCAGTTCTTC.

The chain has TRBV18 and TRBJ2-7, with 9 bases aligning to TRBD1. V gave up 1 base and J gave up 0 bases; unmatched junction bases: 4. The CDR3 extends over 16 amino acids. Germline V gene lookup returns CDR1 KGHSH and CDR2 LQKENI. The CDR3 spells CASSPLGQGLSYEQYF. The CDR3 coding sequence is TGTGCCAGCTCACCACTGGGACAGGGTCTCTCCTACGAGCAGTACTTC.

This sequence joins TRBV2 and TRBJ1-2, with TRBD1 as a possible D gene (5 bases). Germline assignment: CDR1 SNHLY and CDR2 FYNNEI. Trimming removed 6 bases at V and 4 bases at J, with 12 bases between. The CDR3 is 13 residues long. The CDR3 nucleotides are TGTGCCAGCAGAATGACAGTATTCTATGGCTACACCTTC. Residues: CASRMTVFYGYTF.

In the case of this clone: Other nucleotide sequences from this sample produce the same CDR3. The chain couples TRBV30 to TRBJ2-4; 9 positions match TRBD1. This CDR3 is built from 19 residues. With V trimmed by 0 bases and J by 7 bases, 19 bases remained unmatched. From germline, CDR1 is GTSNPN and CDR2 SVGIG (reference sequence). The chain's CDR3 is CAWSVSTSGQGFLFNIQYF. The CDR3 bases are TGTGCCTGGAGTGTATCAACGTCGGGACAGGGTTTTTTGTTTAACATTCAGTACTTC.

This chain's CDR3 is CASSVATSGRGKEQFF. For the CDR3, the DNA is TGTGCCAGCAGCGTTGCGACTAGCGGGAGGGGGAAAGAGCAGTTCTTC. The rearrangement links TRBV9 to TRBJ2-1; 14 positions agree with TRBD2. CDR3 size: 16 residues. Germline assignment: CDR1 SGDLS and CDR2 YYNGEE. Trimming took 2 bases from V and 10 from J; bases not matched to a gene: 8.

V usage is TRBV28 and J usage is TRBJ2-1, with D unresolved. Germline values: CDR1 MDHEN, CDR2 SYDVKM. The CDR3 is 14 amino acids. V lost 8 bases, J lost 2 bases, and 13 bases lay in between. CDR3 nucleotide sequence: TGTGCCAGCCTGCTGGGCACCGCCTACAATGAGCAGTTCTTC. Translation: CASLLGTAYNEQFF.

The genes are TRBV27 and TRBJ2-1; the match to TRBD2 covers 12 bases. V lost 4 bases to trimming and J lost 5 bases; unmatched junction nucleotides: 6. Germline CDR1 MNHEY, CDR2 SMNVEV (reference sequence). The CDR3 length is 16 residues. Here the CDR3 DNA reads TGTGCCAGCAGTTCCCTAGCGGGAGGGTGGAACAATGAGCAGTTCTTC. It translates to CASSSLAGGWNNEQFF.

The chain couples TRBV18 to TRBJ1-1, with D possibly TRBD1 on 6 matching bases. CDR3 length: 15 residues. Germline CDR1 KGHSH, CDR2 LQKENI. The germline V and J ends were trimmed by 0 bases and 0 bases, with 8 bases remaining between them. CDR3 in amino acids: CASSPPTGLNTEAFF. The CDR3 DNA is TGTGCCAGCTCACCACCCACAGGGTTGAACACTGAAGCTTTCTTT.

V gene TRBV7-2 combines with J gene TRBJ2-1; tentative D call: TRBD1 (6 bases). This CDR3 has 13 amino acids. The germline V gene encodes CDR1 SGHTA and CDR2 FQGNSA. V dropped 3 bases and J dropped 8 bases, with 11 bases sitting between them. CDR3 residues: CASSFTGNYEQFF. The CDR3 bases are TGTGCCAGCAGCTTTACAGGGAACTATGAGCAGTTCTTC.

The chain carries TRBV7-3 and TRBJ1-2; possible D gene TRBD1, 5 bases. CDR1 and CDR2 from the germline V gene are SGHTA and FQGTGA. The V end was cut by 2 bases, the J end by 8 bases, with 18 bases between. This CDR3 has 15 residues. The CDR3 spells CASSLYPGGEGGYTF. The CDR3 DNA reads TGTGCCAGCAGCTTATACCCCGGGGGAGAAGGGGGCTACACCTTC.

CDR3 sequence reads: CASSFRQGGPVSEKLFF. As DNA, the CDR3 is TGTGCCAGCAGCTTCCGACAGGGAGGACCCGTAAGTGAAAAACTGTTTTTT. The V and J genes are TRBV13 and TRBJ1-4; 7 bases agree with TRBD1. Losses at the gene ends were 3 bases for V and 7 bases for J; bases not matched to a gene: 14. The CDR3 is 17 amino acids. The germline V gene has CDR1 PRHDT and CDR2 FYEKMQ (reference sequence).

The rearrangement links TRBV5-6 to TRBJ2-7, with 7 nucleotides matching TRBD2. The CDR3 loop spans 14 amino acids. Germline CDR1 and CDR2: SGHDT and YYEEEE. V lost 1 base and J lost 1; bases outside the gene matches: 2. The CDR3 loop is CASSLRAGSYEQYF. The CDR3 DNA reads TGTGCCAGCAGCTTGCGAGCGGGGTCCTACGAGCAGTACTTC.

The J gene is TRBJ2-5, the V gene TRBV6-1; 7 nucleotides align to TRBD1. Trimming removed 6 bases from V and 0 bases from J; junction bases left unmatched: 4. The CDR3 is 14 amino acids. Germline-derived CDR1 and CDR2 are MNHNS and SASEGT. The CDR3: CASRVDRDQETQYF. For the CDR3, the DNA is TGTGCCAGCAGGGTCGACAGGGACCAAGAGACCCAGTACTTC.

This chain joins TRBV18 and TRBJ1-3; 8 bases are a match to TRBD1. Germline CDR1 KGHSH, CDR2 LQKENI. This CDR3 contains 15 residues. With V trimmed by 3 bases and J by 2 bases, 3 bases remained unmatched. CDR3 amino acids: CASSPQTGAGNTIYF. For the CDR3, the DNA is TGTGCCAGCTCACCCCAGACAGGGGCTGGAAACACCATATATTTT.